These 30 T cell receptor beta chains were all obtained from the same sample, sequenced in a study of cytomegalovirus exposure and HLA in healthy donors. The PCR was carried out with 60 Vbeta primers and 13 Jbeta primers. Assay used: immunoSEQ multiplex PCR; TCRdb lists only in-frame clones, some missing. The data show over 95,000 clones, about 70% seen once. Sequencing input: PBMCs. The receptors come from a human donor in good health.

V and J are TRBV5-1 and TRBJ2-1; 7 nucleotides line up with TRBD1. The CDR3 is 16 residues long. V lost 0 bases, J lost 5 bases, and 8 bases stayed unmatched. CDR1 is SGHRS and CDR2 is YFSETQ in the germline V gene. CDR3 in amino acids: CASSLVVGGANNEQFF. DNA for the CDR3: TGCGCCAGCAGCTTGGTTGTAGGGGGCGCCAACAATGAGCAGTTCTTC. Full variable domain (rest looked up from reference TRBV5-1 and TRBJ2-1): KAGVTQTPRYLIKTRGQQVTLSCSPISGHRSVSWYQQTPGQGLQFLFEYFSETQRNKGNFPGRFSGRQFSNSRSEMNVSTLELGDSALYLCASSLVVGGANNEQFFGPGTRLTVL.

This chain uses TRBV10-3 with TRBJ1-1; 7 nucleotides line up with TRBD1. Trimming at V came to 5 bases and at J to 8 bases, leaving 5 bases not matched to a gene. Germline CDR1 is ENHRY and CDR2 is SYGVKD. The CDR3 loop spans 12 amino acids. The chain's CDR3 is CAISRSTGEAFF. The CDR3 coding sequence is TGTGCCATCAGTCGCTCGACAGGGGAAGCTTTCTTT.

The chain links TRBV7-2 to TRBJ1-1; D is unclear. This CDR3 has 14 residues. Germline assignment: CDR1 SGHTA and CDR2 FQGNSA. Between the trimmed V and J ends, which lost 1 base and 2 bases, there was a span of 8 bases. Here the CDR3 reads CASSLGGRNTEAFF. The CDR3 DNA sequence: TGTGCCAGCAGCTTAGGAGGAAGAAACACTGAAGCTTTCTTT. Using reference TRBV7-2 and TRBJ1-1 for the parts outside the CDR3, the full variable domain is GAGVSQSPSNKVTEKGKDVELRCDPISGHTALYWYRQSLGQGLEFLIYFQGNSAPDKSGLPSDRFSAERTGGSVSTLTIQRTQQEDSAVYLCASSLGGRNTEAFFGQGTRLTVV.

The chain carries TRBV19 and TRBJ1-2, with a possible D match to TRBD1 (6 bases). The length of the CDR3 is 14 residues. Trimming took off 2 bases at V and 4 bases at J, with 11 bases between the two ends. Germline CDR1 LNHDA, CDR2 SQIVND (reference sequence). CDR3 nucleotides: TGTGCCAGTAGTATACTAGGACAGACCTATGGCTACACCTTC. Amino acids: CASSILGQTYGYTF.

This clone has more than one count but fewer than ten. This chain joins TRBV7-2 and TRBJ2-7, with a weak D call TRBD1 (6 bases). CDR3 size: 14 residues. The ends were cut back, 1 base at V and 2 bases at J, with 9 bases in the middle. The germline CDR1 and CDR2 sequences are SGHTA and FQGNSA. This chain's CDR3 is CASSLGGGTYEQYF. CDR3 coding DNA: TGTGCCAGCAGCTTAGGAGGGGGAACCTACGAGCAGTACTTC.

The gene calls are TRBV27 and TRBJ2-7; 13 positions agree with TRBD2. The CDR3 totals 16 residues. After removal of 10 bases from V and 6 bases from J, the junction contained 15 bases not matched to a gene. Germline lookup yields CDR1 MNHEY and CDR2 SMNVEV (reference sequence). The CDR3 DNA sequence: TGTGCCACCTCTTTACTAGCGGGGGGGGTACGGGGCGAGCAGTACTTC. Its translation is CATSLLAGGVRGEQYF.

In this sample, this clone turned up a few times. The chain recombines TRBV28 with TRBJ2-7; no definite D call. V was clipped by 3 bases and J by 2 bases, with 8 bases between them. CDR1 is MDHEN, CDR2 SYDVKM, per germline. The CDR3 extends over 13 amino acids. CDR3 DNA sequence: TGTGCCAGCAGTTTGCACGGTCCCTACGAGCAGTACTTC. Amino acid sequence: CASSLHGPYEQYF.

The rearrangement links TRBV10-2 to TRBJ2-7; TRBD2 matches 8 bases. Germline V lookup: CDR1 WSHSY, CDR2 SAAADI. The V gene end was trimmed by 6 bases and the J gene end by 2 bases; junction bases not matched to a gene: 6. This CDR3 has 14 amino acids. The CDR3 protein is CASRTVAGTYEQYF. The CDR3 DNA is TGCGCCAGCAGGACCGTAGCGGGAACCTACGAGCAGTACTTC.

The rearrangement joins TRBV28 to TRBJ1-5; D is unresolved. CDR3 length equals 15 residues. The V gene's germline CDR1 is MDHEN and CDR2 SYDVKM. The V and J ends lost 3 bases and 2 bases respectively, with 11 bases between them. The CDR3 sequence is CASSFRGKGNQPQHF. The CDR3 DNA sequence: TGTGCCAGCAGTTTTCGGGGTAAGGGCAATCAGCCCCAGCATTTT.

The rearrangement uses TRBV9 and TRBJ2-7, with 12 bases fitting TRBD1. The V gene's germline CDR1 is SGDLS and CDR2 YYNGEE. The CDR3 totals 15 residues. Trimming took 4 bases from V and 2 from J; bases not matched to a gene: 4. Written as DNA, the CDR3 is TGTGCCAGCAGCTTGGGACAGGGGGCGCCCTACGAGCAGTACTTC. This sequence encodes CASSLGQGAPYEQYF.

The rearrangement uses TRBV5-1 and TRBJ2-3, with TRBD2 matching over 10 bases. V shed 4 bases and J 4 bases; nucleotides not matched to a gene: 6. Germline V CDR1 and CDR2: SGHRS, YFSETQ. This CDR3 comprises 15 residues. CDR3 region: CASSAMSGRADTQYF. The CDR3 DNA reads as TGCGCCAGCAGCGCAATGAGCGGGAGGGCAGATACGCAGTATTTT.

This clone has a handful of counts. The chain is built from TRBV29-1 and TRBJ2-2; TRBD1 matches 10 bases. Germline loops: CDR1 SQVTM, CDR2 ANQGSEA. The CDR3 is 14 amino acids. The J segment lost 6 bases and the V segment lost 6 bases, leaving 7 bases of the junction unmatched. DNA of the CDR3: TGCAGCGTCCTGAGGACAGGGGGGGCCGGGGAGCTGTTTTTT. It codes for CSVLRTGGAGELFF.

This clone was counted only a few times. This rearrangement joins TRBV9 to TRBJ2-2; D gene uncertain. V was trimmed by 3 bases and J by 3 bases, leaving 9 bases between them. The CDR3 has 14 residues. Germline CDR1 is SGDLS and CDR2 is YYNGEE. The CDR3 sequence: CASSGIGDTGELFF. CDR3 in DNA: TGTGCCAGCAGCGGGATTGGAGACACCGGGGAGCTGTTTTTT.

The V and J genes are TRBV30 and TRBJ2-4, with TRBD1 matching over 8 bases. Germline-derived CDR1 and CDR2 are GTSNPN and SVGIG (reference sequence). The CDR3 runs 13 residues. With 4 bases clipped from V and 8 bases from J, the junction kept 7 bases outside the gene matches. This CDR3 reads CAWTPQGADIQYF. Written as DNA, the CDR3 is TGTGCCTGGACACCTCAGGGGGCAGACATTCAGTACTTC. The whole variable domain, remainder taken from reference TRBV30 and TRBJ2-4, is SQTIHQWPATLVQPVGSPLSLECTVEGTSNPNLYWYRQAAGRGLQLLFYSVGIGQISSEVPQNLSASRPQDRQFILSSKKLLLSDSGFYLCAWTPQGADIQYFGAGTRLSVL.

To note about this clone: A junction end diverges from the germline sequence, so it may reflect a read error. The V call is TRBV2, the J call TRBJ2-5; possibly TRBD1 for D (8 bases). Per germline, CDR1 SNHLY and CDR2 FYNNEI. The CDR3 is 15 residues long. CDR3 in DNA: TGTGCCGGCAGTGAAGCGGGACAGGCCTCGTCGGCCCAGTACTTC. As protein: CAGSEAGQASSAQYF.

The chain joins TRBV7-9 to TRBJ2-7; 9 positions agree with TRBD1. Trimming removed 6 bases from V and 6 bases from J; junction bases left unmatched: 6. Germline assignment: CDR1 SEHNR and CDR2 FQNEAQ (reference sequence). The CDR3 is made up of 13 amino acids. The CDR3: CASRGQGLGEQYF. The CDR3 region has the DNA TGTGCCAGCAGGGGACAGGGCCTAGGCGAGCAGTACTTC.

The J gene is TRBJ1-5, the V gene TRBV5-4; D remains ambiguous. The V gene's germline CDR1 is SGHNT and CDR2 YYREEE (reference sequence). CDR3 length: 14 amino acids. V shed 4 bases and J shed 0 bases, with 8 bases lying between them. The CDR3 DNA reads TGTGCCAGCAGCCGAGGCGGTAGCAATCAGCCCCAGCATTTT. This translates into CASSRGGSNQPQHF.

This sequence joins TRBV6-5 and TRBJ2-7, with D possibly being TRBD1 (6 bases). V was shortened by 6 bases and J by 1 base, with 16 bases between the two germline ends. Germline CDR1 reads MNHEY; CDR2 reads SVGAGI. The CDR3 has 15 amino acids. The CDR3 DNA reads as TGTGCCAGCAGCCCCGACAGGCACCCTTCCTACGAGCAGTACTTC. It is translated as CASSPDRHPSYEQYF.

The V call is TRBV11-1, the J call TRBJ2-5; 9 bases line up with TRBD1. CDR1 is SGHAT, CDR2 FQDESV, per germline (reference sequence). The CDR3 has 15 residues. Germline trimming cut 5 bases from V and 2 bases from J; bases unmatched to any gene: 6. The CDR3 protein is CASSDRDRAQETQYF. CDR3 nucleotides: TGTGCCAGCAGCGACCGGGACAGGGCACAAGAGACCCAGTACTTC.

This rearrangement joins TRBV23-1 to TRBJ1-4, with D hard to call. TRBV23-1 is an open reading frame whose function is uncertain. The CDR3 runs 15 residues. V lost 2 bases, J lost 3 bases, and 10 bases lay in between. CDR3 amino acids: CASSQPGVANEKLFF. The CDR3 coding sequence is TGCGCCAGCAGTCAACCCGGAGTAGCTAATGAAAAACTGTTTTTT.

The gene calls are TRBV27 and TRBJ2-7; no clear D. Per the germline V gene, CDR1 is MNHEY and CDR2 is SMNVEV (reference sequence). V was pared by 3 bases and J by 2 bases, with 8 bases between. The CDR3 is 13 amino acids. CDR3 sequence: CASSLSIAYEQYF. CDR3 sequence (DNA): TGTGCCAGCAGTTTGAGCATTGCCTACGAGCAGTACTTC.

The chain carries TRBV27 and TRBJ1-3; tentatively, D is TRBD1 (5 bases). Germline CDR1 reads MNHEY; CDR2 reads SMNVEV (reference sequence). The length of the CDR3 is 16 residues. V was trimmed by 4 bases and J by 4 bases, leaving 17 bases between them. The CDR3 coding sequence is TGTGCCAGCAGTTCGGGACTCCGCCCGTCCGGAAACACCATATATTTT. The encoded protein is CASSSGLRPSGNTIYF.

The V and J genes are TRBV27 and TRBJ1-1; D ambiguous. V lost 2 bases and J lost 2, with 6 bases in between. Germline values: CDR1 MNHEY, CDR2 SMNVEV (reference sequence). This CDR3 spans 13 amino acids. The DNA for the CDR3 is TGTGCCAGCAGTTTAAGGAGTAACACTGAAGCTTTCTTT. As protein: CASSLRSNTEAFF.

This chain joins TRBV30 and TRBJ1-5, with D possibly being TRBD1 (5 bases). The CDR3 spans 14 residues. CDR1 and CDR2 from the germline V gene are GTSNPN and SVGIG (reference sequence). Trimming stripped 2 bases from V and 2 bases from J, with 10 bases between. CDR3 sequence reads: CAWSWRGRNQPQHF. DNA of the CDR3: TGTGCCTGGAGTTGGAGGGGCCGCAATCAGCCCCAGCATTTT.

The V and J genes are TRBV11-1 and TRBJ1-1; D possibly corresponds to TRBD1 (5 bases). Deletions cut 6 bases from V and 1 base from J, with 15 bases between. The germline CDR1 and CDR2 sequences are SGHAT and FQDESV (reference sequence). The length of the CDR3 is 15 residues. CDR3 loop: CASRSRRGPNTEAFF. CDR3 in DNA: TGTGCCAGCAGGAGTCGGAGGGGCCCGAACACTGAAGCTTTCTTT.

The genes are TRBV6-4 and TRBJ2-1; TRBD2 aligns across 14 bases. CDR3 length: 15 amino acids. V gave up 6 bases and J gave up 7 bases; unmatched junction bases: 5. Germline lookup yields CDR1 MRHNA and CDR2 SNTAGT. Written as DNA, the CDR3 is TGTGCCAGCAGCCCGACTAGCGGGAGGGTAAATGAGCAGTTCTTC. It specifies CASSPTSGRVNEQFF.

The V call is TRBV6-5, the J call TRBJ1-2; 7 nucleotides line up with TRBD1. This CDR3 spans 13 amino acids. Germline V lookup: CDR1 MNHEY, CDR2 SVGAGI. Trimming cost V 5 bases and J 8 bases; bases outside gene matches: 8. CDR3 sequence: CASSDTGVRGYTF. The CDR3 nucleotides read TGTGCCAGCAGTGATACAGGGGTACGCGGCTACACCTTC.

CDR3 in amino acids: CASSGGDSDYTF. In DNA, the CDR3 is TGTGCCAGCAGCGGAGGGGACAGCGATTACACCTTC. The chain uses TRBV9 and TRBJ1-2; 7 positions agree with TRBD1. Per germline, CDR1 SGDLS and CDR2 YYNGEE. The CDR3 is 12 amino acids. After removal of 3 bases from V and 11 bases from J, the junction contained 7 bases not matched to a gene. Variable domain in full (rest from reference TRBV9 and TRBJ1-2): DSGVTQTPKHLITATGQRVTLRCSPRSGDLSVYWYQQSLDQGLQFLIQYYNGEERAKGNILERFSAQQFPDLHSELNLSSLELGDSALYFCASSGGDSDYTFGSGTRLTVV.

The chain couples TRBV5-1 to TRBJ1-2; 10 nucleotides align to TRBD1. This CDR3 is 15 amino acids long. Germline V gene data show CDR1 as SGHRS and CDR2 as YFSETQ. The junction had 6 bases not matched to a gene; V was cut back by 3 bases and J by 4 bases. DNA for the CDR3: TGCGCCAGCAGCTCAGGACAGGGGGTAGGCTATGGCTACACCTTC. Translated, it gives CASSSGQGVGYGYTF.

Comments on this clone: At one boundary the junction diverges from the germline segment, which might be a read error. This chain joins TRBV15 and TRBJ1-5, with 7 bases fitting TRBD1. CDR1 and CDR2 from the germline V gene are LNHNV and YYDKDF (reference sequence). The CDR3 loop spans 15 amino acids. The CDR3 reads CATSREQGPGQPQHF. The CDR3 DNA sequence: TGTGCCACCAGCCGAGAACAGGGGCCGGGTCAGCCCCAGCATTTT.